What follows are 26 T cell receptor beta chains derived from one specimen sequenced in a study of early T cells in non-severe SARS-CoV-2 infection. From the 5' RACE reads, TCRdb called clonotypes with MiXCR, one entry per CDR3 protein. The table shows about 62,000 distinct CDR3 sequences, with roughly a tenth occurring only once. Sequencing input: whole blood. These receptor sequences come from an adult who was a healthcare worker with PCR-confirmed SARS-CoV-2 infection or an uninfected control (not recorded which).

This clonotype was recorded many times. V usage is TRBV7-3 and J usage is TRBJ2-3, with 8 bases identical to TRBD2. Germline CDR1 reads SGHTA; CDR2 reads FQGTGA. The length of the CDR3 is 16 residues. The ends lost 5 bases at V and 0 bases at J; junction bases unmatched: 7. CDR3 DNA: TGTGCCAGCAGCCTAAGCGGGGGAGGTAGCACAGATACGCAGTATTTT. The encoded protein is CASSLSGGGSTDTQYF.

This chain uses TRBV4-1 with TRBJ1-4; maybe TRBD1 (5 bases). V was pared by 0 bases and J by 10 bases, with 12 bases between. The length of the CDR3 is 14 residues. The germline gives CDR1 MGHRA, CDR2 YSYEKL. The CDR3 DNA follows: TGCGCCAGCAGCCAAGATCGCGGGACGGGAAAACTGTTTTTT. This sequence encodes CASSQDRGTGKLFF.

The chain uses TRBV5-1 and TRBJ2-3; possibly TRBD2 for D (6 bases). Germline lookup yields CDR1 SGHRS and CDR2 YFSETQ. This CDR3 comprises 11 residues. V was cut by 4 bases and J by 11 bases, with 11 bases left in between. CDR3 nucleotides: TGCGCCAGCAGCACAGGACTACGGCAGTATTTT. As protein: CASSTGLRQYF. Based on the CDR3 plus reference TRBV5-1 and TRBJ2-3, the full variable domain is KAGVTQTPRYLIKTRGQQVTLSCSPISGHRSVSWYQQTPGQGLQFLFEYFSETQRNKGNFPGRFSGRQFSNSRSEMNVSTLELGDSALYLCASSTGLRQYFGPGTRLTVL.

This sequence joins TRBV7-3 and TRBJ1-6, with 8 bases that match TRBD1. The CDR3 covers 14 residues. Germline V gene lookup returns CDR1 SGHTA and CDR2 FQGTGA. V was clipped by 5 bases and J by 7 bases; unmatched bases: 4. The CDR3, as DNA: TGTGCCAGCAGCATTGACAGGGGAAATTCACCCCTCCACTTT. This encodes CASSIDRGNSPLHF. The whole variable domain, filled in from reference TRBV7-3 and TRBJ1-6, reads GAGVSQTPSNKVTEKGKYVELRCDPISGHTALYWYRQSLGQGPEFLIYFQGTGAADDSGLPNDRFFAVRPEGSVSTLKIQRTERGDSAVYLCASSIDRGNSPLHFGNGTRLTVT.

By proportion, this clonotype is medium-sized. V and J are TRBV7-2 and TRBJ1-6; no firm D call. This CDR3 has 16 amino acids. CDR1 SGHTA and CDR2 FQGNSA come from the germline V gene. V dropped 1 base and J dropped 4 bases, with 11 bases sitting between them. Written as DNA, the CDR3 is TGTGCCAGCAGCTTAGGCGCCAGCGCATATAATTCACCCCTCCACTTT. This codes for CASSLGASAYNSPLHF.

This clonotype was picked up a small number of times. The chain employs TRBV10-2 and TRBJ1-1; a possible D gene is TRBD1 (6 bases). Deletions cut 6 bases from V and 4 bases from J, with 15 bases between. The CDR3 is made up of 14 amino acids. CDR1 is WSHSY and CDR2 is SAAADI in the germline V gene. The CDR3 here is CASRDLRGGTEAFF. The CDR3 DNA reads as TGCGCCAGCAGGGATTTGAGGGGGGGCACTGAAGCTTTCTTT.

This clonotype showed up just a few times. The chain is built from TRBV12-3 or TRBV12-4 and TRBJ1-2; weak D call: TRBD1 (6 bases). The CDR3 is made up of 13 amino acids. With 6 bases removed from V and 4 bases from J, the gap between germline ends came to 12 bases. CDR3 in DNA: TGTGCCAGCAGCCGGACAGCTGCCTATGGCTACACCTTC. It translates to CASSRTAAYGYTF.

Many counts were recorded for this clonotype. The chain carries TRBV2 and TRBJ2-3, with D unclear. The CDR3 extends over 15 amino acids. V lost 3 bases and J lost 1, with 11 bases in between. Germline V CDR1 and CDR2: SNHLY, FYNNEI. The CDR3 DNA is TGTGCCAGCAGTGACGGGCGGACCCGCACAGATACGCAGTATTTT. Encoded protein: CASSDGRTRTDTQYF.

As regards this clonotype: This may be a read error: a much more frequent sequence differs by one nucleotide. V and J are TRBV6-6 and TRBJ1-5; 7 bases are shared with TRBD1. V lost 5 bases and J lost 2; bases outside the gene matches: 6. The CDR3 runs 15 residues. CDR1 is MNHNY, CDR2 SVGAGI, per germline (reference sequence). The CDR3 DNA is TGTGCCAGCAGTAGGACAGGCACTGGCAATCAGCCCCAGCATTTT. It codes for CASSRTGTGNQPQHF.

This clonotype has more than one count but fewer than ten. V usage is TRBV7-9 and J usage is TRBJ1-1; D is unclear. Germline CDR1 reads SEHNR; CDR2 reads FQNEAQ (reference sequence). CDR3 length: 11 residues. V was clipped by 1 base and J by 6 bases, with 3 bases between them. The CDR3: CASSLVSEAFF. The CDR3 DNA reads TGTGCCAGCAGCTTAGTTTCTGAAGCTTTCTTT.

This clonotype has ten or more counts. This chain connects TRBV5-1 to TRBJ2-5; 14 bases line up with TRBD2. The CDR3 is made up of 17 amino acids. The germline gives CDR1 SGHRS, CDR2 YFSETQ. With V trimmed by 4 bases and J by 4 bases, 9 bases remained unmatched. The CDR3, as DNA: TGCGCCAGCAGCCCGGAGTCGGGACTAGCGGGGGTAGAGACCCAGTACTTC. Translating gives CASSPESGLAGVETQYF.

This clonotype was counted at least ten times. J is TRBJ2-1 and V is TRBV7-6; TRBD2 matches 8 bases. V was clipped by 6 bases and J by 4 bases; unmatched bases: 8. Germline V lookup: CDR1 SGHVS, CDR2 FNYEAQ. The CDR3 spans 15 residues. CDR3 coding DNA: TGTGCCAGCAGATCCGGGGGGGCCAAATACAATGAGCAGTTCTTC. Its translation is CASRSGGAKYNEQFF.

This chain links TRBV2 with TRBJ1-1; D is uncertain. CDR3 size: 13 residues. V dropped 6 bases and J dropped 1 base, with 9 bases sitting between them. Per the germline V gene, CDR1 is SNHLY and CDR2 is FYNNEI. In DNA form, the CDR3 reads TGTGCCAGCAGGAAGGGCCCGAACACTGAAGCTTTCTTT. This codes for CASRKGPNTEAFF.

This chain links TRBV7-2 with TRBJ1-6, with D maybe TRBD1 (5 bases). The germline V gene encodes CDR1 SGHTA and CDR2 FQGNSA. This CDR3 contains 14 residues. The CDR3 sequence is CATTATGSSSPLHF. As DNA, the CDR3 is TGTGCAACAACGGCTACAGGAAGTAGTTCACCCCTCCACTTT.

This clonotype was counted between two and nine times. The chain links TRBV15 to TRBJ2-6; D unresolved. Trimming pared 3 bases from V and 2 bases from J, leaving 2 bases between. CDR3 length equals 13 residues. Germline-derived CDR1 and CDR2 are LNHNV and YYDKDF (reference sequence). Written as DNA, the CDR3 is TGTGCCACCAGCAGTCCTGGGGCCAACGTCCTGACTTTC. It encodes CATSSPGANVLTF.

This clonotype was counted many times. V gene TRBV6-5 combines with J gene TRBJ1-2; 10 positions agree with TRBD1. The ends lost 3 bases at V and 4 bases at J; junction bases unmatched: 8. In germline, CDR1 is MNHEY, CDR2 SVGAGI. The CDR3 runs to 16 residues. This chain's CDR3 is CASSYVRTGGGYGYTF. The CDR3 bases are TGTGCCAGCAGTTATGTCCGGACAGGGGGTGGCTATGGCTACACCTTC.

This clonotype appeared a few times. As DNA, the CDR3 is TGTGCCAGCAGCTTAGGCTGGACGGGACGGGAAGCTTTCTTT. This sequence encodes CASSLGWTGREAFF. The chain has TRBV13 and TRBJ1-1, with D possibly matching TRBD1 (5 bases). The germline V gene has CDR1 PRHDT and CDR2 FYEKMQ (reference sequence). The ends were cut back, 0 bases at V and 8 bases at J, with 13 bases in the middle. The CDR3 loop spans 14 amino acids. The whole variable domain, remainder taken from reference TRBV13 and TRBJ1-1, is AAGVIQSPRHLIKEKRETATLKCYPIPRHDTVYWYQQGPGQDPQFLISFYEKMQSDKGSIPDRFSAQQFSDYHSELNMSSLELGDSALYFCASSLGWTGREAFFGQGTRLTVV.

This clonotype came up a few times. The genes are TRBV10-2 and TRBJ2-7; the match to TRBD1 covers 9 bases. J lost 4 bases, V lost 5 bases, and 9 bases had no gene match. The CDR3 covers 15 residues. CDR1 and CDR2 (germline): WSHSY, SAAADI. The CDR3 DNA reads TGCGCCAGCAGTTCCCCCGGACAGGGGCAATACGAGCAGTACGTC. This codes for CASSSPGQGQYEQYV.

V is TRBV6-6 and J is TRBJ1-2; TRBD1 agrees at 7 bases. Germline V CDR1 and CDR2: MNHNY, SVGAGI (reference sequence). The CDR3 extends over 14 amino acids. V dropped 4 bases and J dropped 6; count of bases not matched to a gene: 8. CDR3 nucleotides: TGTGCCAGCAGTTCCCCCACAGGGGTCAATGGCTACACCTTC. Residues: CASSSPTGVNGYTF.

The sample holds many counts of this clonotype. As DNA, the CDR3 is TGTGCCAGCAGCTTATGGGCACAGGGGCCTACTAACTATGGCTACACCTTC. Translating gives CASSLWAQGPTNYGYTF. The genes are TRBV13 and TRBJ1-2; 7 bases agree with TRBD1. There are 17 residues in the CDR3. With V trimmed by 2 bases and J by 0 bases, 9 bases remained unmatched. Germline CDR1 and CDR2: PRHDT and FYEKMQ (reference sequence). Complete variable domain (other parts from reference TRBV13 and TRBJ1-2): AAGVIQSPRHLIKEKRETATLKCYPIPRHDTVYWYQQGPGQDPQFLISFYEKMQSDKGSIPDRFSAQQFSDYHSELNMSSLELGDSALYFCASSLWAQGPTNYGYTFGSGTRLTVV.

The CDR3 bases are TGTGCCAGCAGTGAAGGTTTGGCACGGCTGAACACTGAAGCTTTCTTT. Its translation is CASSEGLARLNTEAFF. The chain has TRBV6-1 and TRBJ1-1; D uncertain. Trimming stripped 1 base from V and 0 bases from J, with 12 bases between. This CDR3 region has 16 residues. Germline CDR1 and CDR2: MNHNS and SASEGT.

In this sample, this clonotype turned up a few times. The gene calls are TRBV5-5 and TRBJ1-1, with D perhaps TRBD1 (5 bases). CDR3 length: 15 residues. CDR1 is SGHKS, CDR2 YYEKEE, per germline (reference sequence). The V end was cut by 0 bases, the J end by 4 bases, with 13 bases between. In nucleotides, the CDR3 is TGTGCCAGCAGCTTGGGCAGGGAGTATGCCACTGAAGCTTTCTTT. Translation gives CASSLGREYATEAFF.

The CDR3: CASSLPRDSGNTIYF. The CDR3 bases are TGTGCCAGCAGCTTACCTCGGGACTCTGGAAACACCATATATTTT. V usage is TRBV7-9 and J usage is TRBJ1-3; D remains unclear. The CDR3 extends over 15 amino acids. CDR1 and CDR2 (germline): SEHNR, FQNEAQ (reference sequence). V was pared by 2 bases and J by 0 bases, with 8 bases between.

This clonotype has only a few counts. J is TRBJ2-7 and V is TRBV6-1, with D perhaps matching TRBD1 (5 bases). The V gene's germline CDR1 is MNHNS and CDR2 SASEGT. Trimming stripped 3 bases from V and 3 bases from J, with 24 bases between. The length of the CDR3 is 18 residues. The CDR3 nucleotides read TGTGCCAGCAGTGAGTATCTTTTCTCCGTTAGGGGCCACTACGAGCAGTACGTC. It specifies CASSEYLFSVRGHYEQYV.

Worth noting for this clonotype: Compared with germline, one end of the junction differs, possibly owing to a read error. The V and J genes are TRBV3-1 and TRBJ2-1, with D hard to call. This CDR3 spans 15 amino acids. The germline gives CDR1 LGHDT, CDR2 YNNKEL (reference sequence). CDR3: CAGSQDPGPQYEQFF. Written as DNA, the CDR3 is TGTGCCGGCAGCCAAGATCCCGGGCCGCAGTATGAGCAGTTCTTC.

In its sample, this clonotype was seen a few times. The chain is built from TRBV7-9 and TRBJ1-1; 7 positions match TRBD1. The CDR3 covers 16 residues. Germline V gene data show CDR1 as SEHNR and CDR2 as FQNEAQ (reference sequence). V shed 4 bases, J shed 1 base, and the junction held 9 bases outside the gene matches. The CDR3 loop reads CASSSAAGGKNTEAFF. Here the CDR3 DNA reads TGTGCCAGCAGCTCCGCCGCAGGGGGTAAGAACACTGAAGCTTTCTTT. Looking up the rest from reference TRBV7-9 and TRBJ1-1 gives the full variable domain: DTGVSQNPRHKITKRGQNVTFRCDPISEHNRLYWYRQTLGQGPEFLTYFQNEAQLEKSRLLSDRFSAERPKGSFSTLEIQRTEQGDSAMYLCASSSAAGGKNTEAFFGQGTRLTVV.